One sample yielded the 17 T cell receptor beta chains listed below, sequenced in a study of radiation and T cells in renal cell carcinoma. Time point given: blood 2 weeks post-SBRT. Treatment denoted: 15 Gy SBRT to primary tumor, nephrectomy 4 weeks later. Libraries were prepared by immunoSEQ multiplex PCR; TCRdb keeps only in-frame clonotypes and omits some of them. The profile covers some 120,000 clones, with around 85% appearing a single time and approximately 6.3% taken by the ten largest. The sample here was blood, taken from a patient whose treatment included radiotherapy and nephrectomy. The receptors shown here come from a man aged 45-65 years with renal cell carcinoma.

The chain carries TRBV18 and TRBJ2-7, with D maybe TRBD1 (6 bases). The germline V gene has CDR1 KGHSH and CDR2 LQKENI. The CDR3 runs to 15 residues. Trimming stripped 2 bases from V and 5 bases from J, with 16 bases between. The CDR3 nucleotides read TGTGCCAGCTCACCAAACCAACGGACAGTCCACGAGCAGTACTTC. Protein product: CASSPNQRTVHEQYF.

The chain carries TRBV28 and TRBJ2-5; the match to TRBD2 covers 8 bases. This CDR3 region has 15 residues. J was trimmed by 2 bases and V by 2 bases; bases with no gene match: 4. In germline, CDR1 is MDHEN, CDR2 SYDVKM. The CDR3 sequence: CASSLSGRRQETQYF. The CDR3 DNA reads as TGTGCCAGCAGTTTAAGCGGGAGACGGCAAGAGACCCAGTACTTC.

This sequence joins TRBV27 and TRBJ1-1; D may be TRBD1 (5 bases). CDR1 is MNHEY, CDR2 SMNVEV, per germline (reference sequence). Trimming cost V 4 bases and J 7 bases, with 16 bases left between them. CDR3 length: 14 amino acids. The CDR3 loop reads CASSYKTGTGEAFF. The CDR3 DNA sequence: TGTGCCAGCAGTTACAAGACCGGGACGGGTGAAGCTTTCTTT.

This chain connects TRBV6-5 to TRBJ1-2; D not resolved. V lost 4 bases to trimming and J lost 8 bases, with 14 bases between them. This CDR3 spans 13 amino acids. Per the germline V gene, CDR1 is MNHEY and CDR2 is SVGAGI. The CDR3: CASSFNIRGGYTF. The CDR3 bases are TGTGCCAGCAGTTTTAACATCAGAGGAGGCTACACCTTC.

This CDR3 is CASSKDRGYGDTQYF. CDR3 DNA sequence: TGTGCCAGCAGCAAGGACAGGGGGTATGGAGATACGCAGTATTTT. The chain uses TRBV9 and TRBJ2-3, with 10 bases lining up with TRBD1. The CDR3 runs 15 residues. The junction had 7 bases not matched to a gene; V was cut back by 4 bases and J by 5 bases. Germline V CDR1 and CDR2: SGDLS, YYNGEE.

This clone has only a few counts. The chain carries TRBV7-9 and TRBJ2-1; D is unclear. V gave up 0 bases and J gave up 3 bases, with 6 bases separating them. Germline V gene sequence: CDR1 SEHNR, CDR2 FQNEAQ (reference sequence). This CDR3 comprises 14 residues. The CDR3 coding sequence is TGTGCCAGCAGCTTAGCCCTCCTCTACAATGAGCAGTTCTTC. Translated: CASSLALLYNEQFF.

The chain couples TRBV9 to TRBJ1-2; weak D call: TRBD1 (6 bases). CDR3 length: 13 residues. Trimming removed 0 bases from V and 8 bases from J, with 11 bases in between. The germline V gene has CDR1 SGDLS and CDR2 YYNGEE. CDR3 amino acids: CASSVEQGGGYTF. The CDR3 DNA reads TGTGCCAGCAGCGTAGAACAGGGAGGCGGCTACACCTTC.

The gene calls are TRBV7-3 and TRBJ1-1, with D perhaps TRBD1 (5 bases). The CDR3 consists of 15 residues. The germline gives CDR1 SGHTA, CDR2 FQGTGA. The V and J ends lost 2 bases and 4 bases respectively, with 14 bases between them. This CDR3 reads CASSLYGQGGTEAFF. The CDR3 DNA follows: TGTGCCAGCAGCTTATATGGGCAGGGAGGCACTGAAGCTTTCTTT.

The V gene is TRBV7-9, the J gene TRBJ1-2; D unresolved. The length of the CDR3 is 15 residues. Germline CDR1 SEHNR, CDR2 FQNEAQ (reference sequence). V was trimmed by 0 bases and J by 8 bases, leaving 16 bases between them. CDR3: CASSLAGSASSGYTF. Here the CDR3 DNA reads TGTGCCAGCAGCTTAGCTGGTTCGGCTTCCAGCGGCTACACCTTC.

The J gene is TRBJ2-5, the V gene TRBV2; weak D call: TRBD2 (6 bases). The CDR3 runs 15 residues. Germline lookup yields CDR1 SNHLY and CDR2 FYNNEI. The germline V and J ends were trimmed by 7 bases and 2 bases, with 17 bases remaining between them. The CDR3 spells CASTSGLAKQETQYF. Here the CDR3 DNA reads TGTGCCAGCACTTCGGGCCTAGCGAAACAAGAGACCCAGTACTTC.

This sequence joins TRBV30 and TRBJ2-1; D might be TRBD1 or TRBD2, each matching 6 bases. Trimming stripped 1 base from V and 14 bases from J, with 18 bases between. There are 13 residues in the CDR3. CDR1 is GTSNPN, CDR2 SVGIG, per germline (reference sequence). The CDR3 sequence: CAWSGRVSAGEFF. The CDR3 region has the DNA TGTGCCTGGAGTGGGAGGGTTTCTGCAGGGGAGTTCTTC.

This clone was counted a single time. The chain joins TRBV4-3 to TRBJ2-7; D is possibly TRBD1 (5 bases). V was pared by 1 base and J by 1 base, with 11 bases between. The CDR3 is made up of 15 amino acids. Germline V CDR1 and CDR2: LGHNA, YSLEER. CDR3 DNA: TGCGCCAGCAGCCAAGGGATAGACAGTTCCTACGAGCAGTACTTC. Its protein product is CASSQGIDSSYEQYF.

The genes are TRBV6-4 and TRBJ2-4; D is perhaps TRBD1 (6 bases). The length of the CDR3 is 18 residues. V was clipped by 9 bases and J by 0 bases, with 24 bases between them. Per germline, CDR1 MRHNA and CDR2 SNTAGT. The CDR3 nucleotides are TGTGCCAGGAACAGGGTAGGTCCCCGTCGATTAGCCAAAAACATTCAGTACTTC. Translated: CARNRVGPRRLAKNIQYF.

The chain couples TRBV2 to TRBJ2-5, with 8 bases aligning to TRBD2. V shed 7 bases and J 7 bases; nucleotides not matched to a gene: 11. Germline values: CDR1 SNHLY, CDR2 FYNNEI. The CDR3 sequence is 14 residues long. The CDR3, as DNA: TGTGCCAGCACCGAGGACGGGGGGGCAGGGACCCAGTACTTC. This gives the protein CASTEDGGAGTQYF. The variable domain in full, with the rest retrieved from reference TRBV2 and TRBJ2-5, is EPEVTQTPSHQVTQMGQEVILRCVPISNHLYFYWYRQILGQKVEFLVSFYNNEISEKSEIFDDQFSVERPDGSNFTLKIRSTKLEDSAMYFCASTEDGGAGTQYFGPGTRLLVL.

In its sample, this clone was seen once. The chain recombines TRBV6-1 with TRBJ2-1; 7 nucleotides agree with TRBD2. The CDR3 totals 15 residues. V lost 6 bases and J lost 1; bases outside the gene matches: 6. Germline lookup yields CDR1 MNHNS and CDR2 SASEGT. CDR3 in amino acids: CASSPTGGSYNEQFF. CDR3 DNA: TGTGCCAGCAGCCCGACGGGGGGTTCCTACAATGAGCAGTTCTTC.

The chain couples TRBV7-9 to TRBJ1-1; the D is unclear. Germline V CDR1 and CDR2: SEHNR, FQNEAQ (reference sequence). This CDR3 spans 13 amino acids. Trimming pared 11 bases from V and 3 bases from J, leaving 16 bases between. Here the CDR3 reads CAGAAAWDTEAFF. CDR3 sequence (DNA): TGTGCCGGCGCCGCGGCTTGGGACACTGAAGCTTTCTTT.

In this sample, this clone turned up once. This chain connects TRBV5-1 to TRBJ2-2; D is perhaps TRBD1 or TRBD2 (5 bases each). The CDR3 contains 16 residues. The V gene's germline CDR1 is SGHRS and CDR2 YFSETQ. V lost 3 bases and J lost 2, with 14 bases in between. Here the CDR3 reads CASSSLPGRNTGELFF. In DNA form, the CDR3 reads TGCGCCAGCAGCTCCCTCCCGGGGCGAAACACCGGGGAGCTGTTTTTT.